The 2 T cell receptor beta chains listed next were all sequenced from one sample in a study of T cell therapy after organ transplantation. Sequencing used immunoSEQ multiplex PCR; TCRdb keeps in-frame clones, though not all of them. The data show approximately 15,000 clones, less than 90% seen once. Sample time point: 20-29 weeks after completion of therapy. The antigens these receptors bind are not known. The sequencing here drew on CD8+ T cells from blood, taken after autologous CMV-specific T cell therapy. These receptors were collected from a human patient who had received a solid organ transplant and had CMV disease. The T cells may partly be graft donor cells.

V usage is TRBV4-1 and J usage is TRBJ2-2; 11 positions match TRBD2. The germline CDR1 and CDR2 sequences are MGHRA and YSYEKL. The V segment lost 1 base and the J segment 3 bases; nucleotides outside the gene matches: 7. The CDR3 sequence is 18 residues long. For the CDR3, the DNA is TGCGCCAGCAGCCAAGTTTCACTAGCGGGGGTAGACACCGGGGAGCTGTTTTTT. It specifies CASSQVSLAGVDTGELFF.

The rearrangement joins TRBV6-5 to TRBJ1-2; the D is unclear. CDR1 is MNHEY, CDR2 SVGAGI, per germline. The V end was cut by 0 bases, the J end by 6 bases, with 11 bases between. The CDR3 covers 14 residues. CDR3 residues: CASSYSREIDGYTF. As DNA, the CDR3 is TGTGCCAGCAGTTACTCGAGGGAGATAGATGGCTACACCTTC.